Listed below are T cell receptor beta chains from one sample, sequenced in a study of shared clonotypes between healthy human individuals. Only in-frame clones appear in the TCRdb table, and some are missing; sequencing was by immunoSEQ multiplex PCR. The table has around 2,000,000 clones, about 92% seen once. The sequenced sample was naive CD8+ T cells from PBMCs. The receptors were gathered from a man aged 18-30 years in good health. Some clones in this sample may be carry-over from other donors' samples. Each CDR3 is given with its conserved first and last residue. The D gene is left open where the match is weak. Size values are once, few and many counts, or a class for expanded clones, and some rows have none.

d_call j_call v_call clone_size cdr3_nt cdr3_aa
- TRBJ2-7 TRBV7-8 - TGTGCCAGCAGCCGCCCGGAGAGGTACGAGCAGTACTTC CASSRPERYEQYF
TRBD1 TRBJ2-7 TRBV7-9 - TGTGCCAGCAGCTTACCCGCCGGGACAGCACTCTACGAGCAGTACTTC CASSLPAGTALYEQYF
TRBD2 TRBJ2-1 TRBV6-6 - TGTGCCAGCAGTTACTCAGGGAGGGCCTCCTACAATGAGCAGTTCTTC CASSYSGRASYNEQFF
- TRBJ1-1 TRBV19 few TGTGCCAGTAGTCCTACCGGGGGGCACTCTGAAGCTTTCTTT CASSPTGGHSEAFF
- TRBJ1-1 TRBV7-2 - TGTGCCAGCAGCTTAGCCGGAGCATCGAACACTGAAGCTTTCTTT CASSLAGASNTEAFF
- TRBJ2-2 TRBV13 - TGTGCCAGCAGCTTAGAAGACAGATCAAAGGGCCCCGGGGAGCTGTTTTTT CASSLEDRSKGPGELFF
- TRBJ2-7 TRBV13 - TGTGCCAGCAGCCCTCGGACAGTGGGTGTCTACGAGCAGTACTTC CASSPRTVGVYEQYF
- TRBJ1-4 TRBV14 - TGTGCCAGCAGCCAAATGTCGGTATCTAATGAAAAACTGTTTTTT CASSQMSVSNEKLFF
- TRBJ2-7 TRBV5-8 - TGTGCCAGCAGCTTCATGGGTGAGCAGTACTTC CASSFMGEQYF
- TRBJ2-1 TRBV28 - TGTGCCAGCAGTACCACGACAGGCAGCTCCTACAATGAGCAGTTCTTC CASSTTTGSSYNEQFF
TRBD2 TRBJ2-1 TRBV27 - TGTGCCAGCAGTTCCGACTTCGTGACTAGCGGGAATGAGCAGTTCTTC CASSSDFVTSGNEQFF
TRBD2 TRBJ2-2 TRBV19 once TGTGCCAGTAGTATATCGGGACTAGCGGGAGACGGGGAGCTGTTTTTT CASSISGLAGDGELFF
- TRBJ2-6 TRBV9 - TGTGCCAGCAGCGTAGCGTCTATTCGGGAACCGACAGTTGGGGGGGCCAACGTCCTGACTTTC CASSVASIREPTVGGANVLTF
- TRBJ1-5 TRBV19 - TGTGCCAGTAAAGAAGGGGGGGGGTTCCTTTATAGCAATCAGCCCCAGCATTTT CASKEGGGFLYSNQPQHF
- TRBJ2-2 TRBV28 - TGTGCCAGCAGTTTAAGTCGTTTGTCCGGGACACATAAGACCGGGGAGCTGTTTTTT CASSLSRLSGTHKTGELFF
TRBD1 TRBJ1-2 TRBV29-1 few TGCAGCGTTAGGGACAGCTATGGCTACACCTTC CSVRDSYGYTF
- TRBJ2-1 TRBV15 - TGTGCCACCACCATCTGGGGAAACCACTACAATGAGCAGTTCTTC CATTIWGNHYNEQFF
TRBD1 TRBJ2-2 TRBV15 once TGTGCCACCAGCAGAGGAGGCGACAGGGCCGGGGAGCTGTTTTTT CATSRGGDRAGELFF
- TRBJ2-7 TRBV7-9 - TGTGCCAGCAGCATTAGCCCCACGGGGGGCGTCTACGAGCAGTACTTC CASSISPTGGVYEQYF
- TRBJ1-2 TRBV25-1 - TGTGCCAGCAGTGAAGGTTTTGAGGCGACGGATGGCTACACCTTC CASSEGFEATDGYTF
- TRBJ2-3 TRBV7-9 - TGTGCCAGCAGCGCCACCTCTAGGGTCACAGATACGCAGTATTTT CASSATSRVTDTQYF
TRBD1 TRBJ2-7 TRBV5-6 once TGTGCCAGCGGTATAGGACAGGCCTCCTACGAGCAGTACTTC CASGIGQASYEQYF
TRBD1 TRBJ2-1 TRBV7-2 once TGTGCCAGCAGAGGTCCCGGGACAGGGGCCCCTAACCCAGGGAATGAGCAGTTCTTC CASRGPGTGAPNPGNEQFF
- TRBJ2-7 TRBV7-9 - TGTGCCAGCAGAAATCAACTGGAAGGGGGGTACGAGCAGTACTTC CASRNQLEGGYEQYF
TRBD1 TRBJ1-2 TRBV14 once TGTGCCAGCAGTTGGCAAGGGGGCTCAGGTGGCTACACCTTC CASSWQGGSGGYTF
TRBD2 TRBJ2-7 TRBV27 - TGTGCCAGCAGTTTCGGTAGCGGGAGCTCCTACGAGCAGTACTTC CASSFGSGSSYEQYF
TRBD1 TRBJ1-5 TRBV11-2 - TGTGCCAGCAGCTTAGAGGACAGGCAGCCCCAGCATTTT CASSLEDRQPQHF
- TRBJ2-2 TRBV4-1 once TGCGCCAGCAGCCACGCGGGATTGGCCGGGGAGCTGTTTTTT CASSHAGLAGELFF
TRBD1 TRBJ2-7 TRBV7-9 - TGTGCCAGCAGCCCTGGACAGGGGATTTGGGACGAGCAGTACTTC CASSPGQGIWDEQYF
- TRBJ2-7 TRBV7-2 - TGTGCCAGCACCTTGGACTCCTCGCCTAGGCTCTACGAGCAGTACTTC CASTLDSSPRLYEQYF
TRBD2 TRBJ2-1 TRBV27 - TGTGCCAGCTATCTAGCGGGAGAGCAGTTCTTC CASYLAGEQFF
- TRBJ1-3 TRBV7-9 once TGTGCCAGCTCTTGGGGGGGAAACACCATATATTTT CASSWGGNTIYF
- TRBJ1-4 TRBV29-1 - TGCAGCGTTGTAGGCCTGGGGGAAAAACTGTTTTTT CSVVGLGEKLFF
- TRBJ1-2 TRBV9 - TGTGCCAGCAGCGGATTACAGGAGAACCATTACACCTTC CASSGLQENHYTF
TRBD1 TRBJ2-5 TRBV7-2 - TGTGCCAGCAGCTCGGACAGGGAAGAGACCCAGTACTTC CASSSDREETQYF
- TRBJ2-2 TRBV13 once TGTGCCAGCAGCTTAAACGACGGGGAGCTGTTTTTT CASSLNDGELFF
TRBD2 TRBJ2-5 TRBV13 - TGTGCCAGCAGCCAACGGACTAGCGGGAGTTGGGAGACCCAGTACTTC CASSQRTSGSWETQYF
TRBD2 TRBJ2-7 TRBV4-1 - TGCGCCAGCAGCCAAATAGCGGGAGGTTTAGTTGGCGTAACACCCGGCGAGCAGTACTTC CASSQIAGGLVGVTPGEQYF
- TRBJ2-3 TRBV4-3 - TGCGCCAGCAGCCAGACTAGTGGCACAGATACGCAGTATTTT CASSQTSGTDTQYF
- TRBJ2-7 TRBV7-8 - TGTGCCAGCAGCTTCCTGGCTGGGGATGACGAGCAGTACTTC CASSFLAGDDEQYF
TRBD1 TRBJ1-1 TRBV5-6 once TGTGCCAGCAGCTTGGGGGACAGGGAGAACACTGAAGCTTTCTTT CASSLGDRENTEAFF